This entry describes one TCR beta chain. Its target is unknown. The source of the sample is a study of PD-1 blockade in mismatch repair-deficient tumors. Study-level information: Patients had around twelve mismatch repair-deficient cancer types, all previously treated and progressing.

Using immunoSEQ multiplex PCR, the repertoire was profiled, and TCRdb retains in-frame clones only, with some absent. The sample includes around 100,000 clones, 70% to 80% seen only once; the top ten take approximately 5%. The V gene's germline CDR1 is SGHRS and CDR2 YFSETQ. The CDR3 spans 17 residues. Germline trimming cut 1 base from V and 7 bases from J; bases unmatched to any gene: 11. All patients were mismatch repair deficient, assessed by either PCR or immunohistochemistry. A few pembrolizumab responders had their TCRs sequenced. Points from the study as a whole: After pembrolizumab, tumor-resident clones rose rapidly, then generally contracted before radiologic responses.

This rearrangement joins TRBV5-1 to TRBJ1-2; TRBD1 agrees at 12 bases. Sequencing was performed on peripheral blood, taken roughly 60 weeks after starting pembrolizumab. This clonotype originated in an adult with mismatch repair-deficient cancer. The CDR3 here is CASSLSGGQGAPFGYTF. CDR3 DNA sequence: TGCGCCAGCAGCTTGAGCGGGGGACAGGGGGCGCCTTTTGGCTACACCTTC.